This is a list of T cell receptor beta chains from one sample in a study of tumor-infiltrating lymphocytes in primary liver carcinoma. Via MiXCR, TCRdb re-called the multiplex PCR reads, giving one row per CDR3 protein. This table holds some 190,000 distinct CDR3 sequences, about 60% found once. The material sequenced was peripheral blood. These receptors all come from a man aged 35 to 55 with primary liver carcinoma and hepatitis B virus infection. Both conserved end residues are part of each CDR3. Fields, in order: V gene, D gene, J gene, clone size, CDR3 DNA, CDR3 protein. D genes are given only for firm matches. Size values are once, few and many counts, or a class for expanded clones, and some rows have none.

TRBV11-2,.,TRBJ2-1,many,TGTGCCAGCAGCCTAGGGGGGAGAACTGAGCAGTTCTTC,CASSLGGRTEQFF
TRBV11-2,.,TRBJ1-5,many,TGTGCCAGCAGCTTCAGGGCCAATCAGCCCCAGCATTTT,CASSFRANQPQHF
TRBV25-1,TRBD2,TRBJ2-1,.,TGTGCCAGCAGTGGAACTAGCGGGAGTTCCTACAATGAGCAGTTCTTC,CASSGTSGSSYNEQFF
TRBV6-1,TRBD1,TRBJ2-1,.,TGTGCCAGCAGTGTTGTAGGGGGCACCTACAATGAGCAGTTCTTC,CASSVVGGTYNEQFF
TRBV6-4,.,TRBJ2-2,.,TGTGCCAGCAGTGACAGGGCCCAAGGTGCCGGGGAGCTGTTTTTT,CASSDRAQGAGELFF
TRBV12-3/TRBV12-4,.,TRBJ1-6,.,TGTGCCAGCAGTTATGGGAGGGATAATTCACCCCTCCACTTT,CASSYGRDNSPLHF
TRBV28,TRBD1,TRBJ1-2,.,TGTGCCAGAACTGGGACAGAAAATGGCTACACCTTC,CARTGTENGYTF
TRBV11-2,.,TRBJ2-3,many,TGTGCCAGCAGCTTATTAGGGAGCACAGATACGCAGTATTTT,CASSLLGSTDTQYF
TRBV11-2,.,TRBJ2-7,.,TGCGCCACGTCGGGGGCCCTTCCCTACAAGCAGTACTTC,CATSGALPYKQYF
TRBV11-2,TRBD1,TRBJ2-1,.,TGTGCCAGCAGCTTGTTGGGACAGGGCTACAATGGGCAGTTCTTC,CASSLLGQGYNGQFF
TRBV12-3/TRBV12-4,TRBD2,TRBJ2-2,few,TGTGCCAGCAGTCCTAAACAGCGGGAGTCAACCGGGGAGCTGTTTTTT,CASSPKQRESTGELFF
TRBV4-1,TRBD1,TRBJ2-1,.,TGCGCCAGCAGCGCAACAGGGGGCGAGGGAGGCAGGCAGTTCTTC,CASSATGGEGGRQFF
TRBV6-6,TRBD2,TRBJ2-5,.,TGTGCCAGCAGTGACTGGACTAGCGGGGAACAGGAGACCCAGTACTTC,CASSDWTSGEQETQYF
TRBV4-1,TRBD1,TRBJ2-7,few,TGCGCCAGCAGCCAAGGGGGACAGGGGGGATACGAGCAGTACTTC,CASSQGGQGGYEQYF
TRBV11-2,.,TRBJ1-1,.,TGTGCCAGCAGCTTAGACTGGTTGGTGGACACTGAAGCTTTCTTT,CASSLDWLVDTEAFF
TRBV24-1,.,TRBJ2-1,.,TGTGCCACCGCTACGAGGGGCGACTACAATGAGCAGTTCTTC,CATATRGDYNEQFF
TRBV11-2,TRBD2,TRBJ2-1,.,TGTTCCAGCAGCTTAGATTGGTCGAGCGGGAGGGTAAATGAGCAGTTCTTC,CSSSLDWSSGRVNEQFF
TRBV11-2,.,TRBJ2-1,.,TGTTCCAGCAGCCCGCCGAGGGGGAGACAAGAGCAGTTCTTC,CSSSPPRGRQEQFF
TRBV5-4,.,TRBJ2-1,.,TGTGCCAGCAGTGACCGAGGGGGGGGGAACTACAATGAGCAGTTCTTC,CASSDRGGGNYNEQFF
TRBV11-2,TRBD1,TRBJ2-5,many,TGTGCCAGCAGCCCACAGGGGGCGGTGGAGACCCAGTACTTC,CASSPQGAVETQYF
TRBV12-3/TRBV12-4,.,TRBJ2-7,.,TGTGCCAGCAGTCAAAGACAGGGAGGAGAGCAGTACTTC,CASSQRQGGEQYF
TRBV10-3,.,TRBJ2-3,.,TGTGCCATCAGTCGGGACAAAGGCACAGATACGCGGTATTTT,CAISRDKGTDTRYF
TRBV11-2,.,TRBJ2-1,.,TGTGACAGCTGCTTAGAGTGGGAAGGTTACAATGAGCAGTTCTTC,CDSCLEWEGYNEQFF
TRBV28,.,TRBJ1-4,few,TGTGCGTCAGAGACAACTAATGAAAAACTGTTTTTT,CASETTNEKLFF
TRBV4-1,.,TRBJ2-2,.,TGCGCCAGCAGCTTCCGGACGGGGAACACCGGGGAGCTGTTTTTT,CASSFRTGNTGELFF
TRBV11-2,.,TRBJ2-1,many,TGTGCCAGCAACGCCGGGCCGTACAATGAGCAGTTCTTC,CASNAGPYNEQFF
TRBV29-1,TRBD2,TRBJ2-3,.,TGCAGCGTCCGCGGGACTAGCCACGTAGATACGCAGTATTTT,CSVRGTSHVDTQYF
TRBV6-5,.,TRBJ2-1,.,TGTGCCAGCTGCCCGGGCCCCAATGTCCATGAGCAGTTCTTC,CASCPGPNVHEQFF
TRBV5-5,TRBD1,TRBJ2-7,.,TGTGCCAGCAGCCCAGGACAGGGTCGGGACGAGCAGTACTTC,CASSPGQGRDEQYF
TRBV10-1,.,TRBJ2-1,few,TGCGCCAGGAGCGGTGGGTGGAATGAGCAGTTCTTC,CARSGGWNEQFF
TRBV10-1,.,TRBJ2-2,.,TGCGCCAGCAGTCGAACAGGTGACACCGGGGAGCTGTTTTTT,CASSRTGDTGELFF
TRBV6-9,TRBD2,TRBJ2-1,many,TGTGCCAGCAGTTCTAGCGGGGGTTACAATGAGCAGTTCTTC,CASSSSGGYNEQFF
TRBV4-1,.,TRBJ2-1,.,TGCGTCAGCAGCCAAGAAACCGGGTTTGAGCAGTTCTTC,CVSSQETGFEQFF
TRBV4-2,.,TRBJ2-5,once,TGTGCCAGCAGCCAAGATTTTGGCAGGTCCCGAGAGACCCAGTACTTC,CASSQDFGRSRETQYF
TRBV2,TRBD2,TRBJ2-5,.,TGTGCCAGCAGTCCGGGGGGGGAGACCCAGTACTTC,CASSPGGETQYF
TRBV13,.,TRBJ2-7,.,TGTGCCAGCAGCTTAGGCCTTGGGACGGACCCCTACGAGCAGTACTTC,CASSLGLGTDPYEQYF
TRBV11-2,.,TRBJ1-1,.,TGTGCCAGTAGCTCCCGGAGCGCGGCTGAAGCTTCCTTT,CASSSRSAAEASF
TRBV6-1,.,TRBJ1-2,.,TGTGCCAGCTGGGACACCACTAACTATGGCTACACCTTC,CASWDTTNYGYTF
TRBV29-1,.,TRBJ2-1,.,TGCAGCGTTGAAGAAGATCTGACCGAGCAGTTCTTC,CSVEEDLTEQFF
TRBV7-9,TRBD1,TRBJ2-7,.,TGTGCCAGCAGCCCAGGGGGCCGAAACGAGCAGTACTTC,CASSPGGRNEQYF
TRBV4-1,.,TRBJ2-3,.,TGCGCCAGCAGCCAAGTTAGTCGGGCGGGAACAGATACGCAGTATTTT,CASSQVSRAGTDTQYF
TRBV6-5,.,TRBJ1-1,once,TGTACCAGCTCAAAAGGGCTGGGCACTGAAGCTTTCTTT,CTSSKGLGTEAFF
TRBV6-2/TRBV6-3,TRBD1,TRBJ2-7,.,TGTGCCAGCAGGGCCGGGACAGCCTCCTACGAGCAGTACTTC,CASRAGTASYEQYF
TRBV7-9,.,TRBJ2-7,.,TGTGCCAGCAGCCGAGGCGGGTTGGAGCAGTACTTC,CASSRGGLEQYF
TRBV28,.,TRBJ2-3,.,TGTGCCAGCAGTCCCCCCCAGGAGGTCCCGCAAACGCAGTATTTT,CASSPPQEVPQTQYF
TRBV12-3/TRBV12-4,.,TRBJ2-5,.,TGTGCCAGCAGCTGGGGGGAGCAAGAGACCCAGTACTTC,CASSWGEQETQYF
TRBV29-1,.,TRBJ2-7,many,TGCAGCGTCGCCTTGGGGGGCCTGAGCTCCTACGAGCAGTACTTC,CSVALGGLSSYEQYF
TRBV7-9,.,TRBJ1-1,.,TGTGACAGCAGCCCCCGAGAGAACACTGAAGCTTTCTTT,CDSSPRENTEAFF
TRBV6-1,TRBD1,TRBJ2-1,.,TGTGCCAGCAGCCGGGACAGCATGTACAATGAGCAGTTCTTC,CASSRDSMYNEQFF
TRBV6-1,.,TRBJ1-1,few,TGTGCCAGCAGGATGGGGGGACCGAACACTGAAGCTTTCTTT,CASRMGGPNTEAFF
TRBV6-5,TRBD1,TRBJ2-7,.,TGTGCCAGCAGTCCGGGCGGGACAGGGAATATTTACAAGCAGTACTTC,CASSPGGTGNIYKQYF
TRBV29-1,TRBD2,TRBJ2-1,.,TGCAGCGTTGAAGCTCCTAGCGGGGGGATCGATGAGCACTTCTTC,CSVEAPSGGIDEHFF
TRBV29-1,TRBD1,TRBJ2-1,.,TGCAGCGTTGCCGGGACAGCCTACAATGAGCAGTTCTTC,CSVAGTAYNEQFF
TRBV5-1,.,TRBJ2-2,once,TGCGCCAGCAGCGGGGGACTCGACACCGGGGAGCTGTTTTTT,CASSGGLDTGELFF